The clone carrying this T cell receptor beta chain was seen more than once but under ten times. The antigen is undetermined. After 5'RACE with constant-segment primers, TCR alpha and TCR beta cDNA libraries carrying sample barcodes and UMIs were obtained. In TCRdb, the 5' RACE reads were re-called with MiXCR into one record per CDR3 protein. The top ten hold about 8.1% of the sample, which has some 450,000 distinct CDR3 sequences, 20% seen once. The sample comes from a study of T-cell memory formation after mild COVID-19. General observations from the study: CD4+ clones that contracted lay mainly in CM and EM; CD8+ ones lay in EMRA. Second-wave clones that peaked on day 37 lacked confirmed SARS-CoV-2 specificity.

Germline CDR1 SGHRS, CDR2 YFSETQ. This CDR3 comprises 15 residues. J gave up 6 bases and V 7 bases, and 11 bases lay outside the gene matches. The chain combines TRBV5-1 with TRBJ2-1; 9 nucleotides align to TRBD1. Sequenced input: PBMCs or a T cell subset sorted from them (not recorded which). The clonotype originates from an adult woman who had mild COVID-19 (a few samples of this study predate the infection). Cell type and time point are not known. In DNA, the CDR3 is TGCGCCAGCTGTCGTACGGGACAGGGCGGCAATGAGCAGTTCTTC. Translation gives CASCRTGQGGNEQFF.